One TCR beta chain is described in this entry. Antigen: not known. This CDR3 has 13 amino acids. Germline loops: CDR1 MRHNA, CDR2 SNTAGT. Between the trimmed V and J ends, which lost 8 bases and 1 base, there was a span of 11 bases. TCRdb reanalysed the RT-PCR reads using MiXCR and keeps one entry per CDR3 protein. The sample comprises around 850,000 distinct CDR3 sequences, around 20% of which are singletons, and about a tenth rests with the top ten. These data come from a study of response to subunit inactivated influenza vaccine. Study outcomes and limitations: Every seasonal influenza vaccination brings in few new T cells, the authors suggested.

This clonotype was obtained from a man aged 50 to 60 who received an inactivated influenza vaccine. The specimen comprised PBMCs from blood, sampled roughly 5 days after vaccination. V and J are TRBV6-4 and TRBJ1-1, with D maybe TRBD1 (5 bases). CDR3 sequence reads: CASAVGANTEAFF. The CDR3 DNA sequence: TGTGCCAGCGCAGTCGGGGCGAACACTGAAGCTTTCTTT.